This is a list of T cell receptor beta chains from one sample in a study of control samples from healthy donors and cancer patients. TCRdb keeps only in-frame clones here, not all; method: immunoSEQ multiplex PCR. Among some 170,000 clones listed, over 95% were seen once. The sequenced sample consisted of blood. These receptors all stem from a woman aged 25 to 39 in good health. The CDR3 runs from the conserved cysteine through the conserved F or W. A D gene is named only where the DNA matches it firmly. The size entry is marked missing in some rows and otherwise reads once, few, many or a size class.

j_gene: TRBJ2-5; abundance: NA; len: 16; d_gene: NA; v_gene: TRBV6-5; CDR3nt: TGTGCCAGCAGTTACCACAGAAGAAGCCCTCAAGAGACCCAGTACTTC; CDR3aa: CASSYHRRSPQETQYF
j_gene: TRBJ2-2; abundance: NA; len: 17; d_gene: TRBD1; v_gene: TRBV11-2; CDR3nt: TGTGCCAGCAGCTTAGACCATGGACAGGGAAACACCGGGGAGCTGTTTTTT; CDR3aa: CASSLDHGQGNTGELFF
j_gene: TRBJ1-2; abundance: NA; len: 11; d_gene: NA; v_gene: TRBV29-1; CDR3nt: TGCAGCGTTGATTTGGGAGATGGCTACACCTTC; CDR3aa: CSVDLGDGYTF
j_gene: TRBJ1-1; abundance: NA; len: 14; d_gene: NA; v_gene: TRBV6-1; CDR3nt: TGTGCCAGCAGTGAACGCGGGGGTTCCACTGAAGCTTTCTTT; CDR3aa: CASSERGGSTEAFF
j_gene: TRBJ2-7; abundance: NA; len: 17; d_gene: TRBD1; v_gene: TRBV3-1/TRBV3-2; CDR3nt: TGTGCCAGCAGCCAAGTTGTTCGGGACAGGGAATCCCACGAGCAGTACTTC; CDR3aa: CASSQVVRDRESHEQYF
j_gene: TRBJ1-5; abundance: NA; len: 14; d_gene: TRBD1; v_gene: TRBV28; CDR3nt: TGTGCCAGCAGAGGGACAGGAAGGAATCAGCCCCAGCATTTT; CDR3aa: CASRGTGRNQPQHF
j_gene: TRBJ1-1; abundance: NA; len: 13; d_gene: NA; v_gene: TRBV30; CDR3nt: TGTGCCTGGAGTGCCGGGGCGGGGGGAGAAGCTTTCTTT; CDR3aa: CAWSAGAGGEAFF
j_gene: TRBJ2-7; abundance: NA; len: 15; d_gene: TRBD2; v_gene: TRBV3-1/TRBV3-2; CDR3nt: TGTGCCAGCAGCCAAGACCTAGCGGGAGTCTACGAGCAGTACTTC; CDR3aa: CASSQDLAGVYEQYF
j_gene: TRBJ1-3; abundance: NA; len: 14; d_gene: NA; v_gene: TRBV5-1; CDR3nt: TGCGCCAGCAGCCCTGGGACATATGGAAACACCATATATTTT; CDR3aa: CASSPGTYGNTIYF
j_gene: TRBJ2-5; abundance: NA; len: 16; d_gene: NA; v_gene: TRBV5-4; CDR3nt: TGTGCCAGCAGCGCCCAATTAGGGGGGGGTGAAGAGACCCAGTACTTC; CDR3aa: CASSAQLGGGEETQYF
j_gene: TRBJ1-4; abundance: NA; len: 15; d_gene: NA; v_gene: TRBV6-5; CDR3nt: TGTGCCACCGGGGGAGGAAACACACTGAATGAAAAACTGTTTTTT; CDR3aa: CATGGGNTLNEKLFF
j_gene: TRBJ2-1; abundance: NA; len: 12; d_gene: NA; v_gene: TRBV2; CDR3nt: TGTGCCAGCAGTCGACACTACAATGAGCAGTTCTTC; CDR3aa: CASSRHYNEQFF
j_gene: TRBJ2-7; abundance: NA; len: 13; d_gene: TRBD1; v_gene: TRBV2; CDR3nt: TGTGCCAGCAGTGCACAGGGGGCCTACGAGCAGTACTTC; CDR3aa: CASSAQGAYEQYF
j_gene: TRBJ2-7; abundance: NA; len: 15; d_gene: TRBD1; v_gene: TRBV5-1; CDR3nt: TGCGCCAGCAGCTTTACCGGGACAGGGGGAGGTGAGCAGTACTTC; CDR3aa: CASSFTGTGGGEQYF
j_gene: TRBJ1-2; abundance: NA; len: 14; d_gene: NA; v_gene: TRBV30; CDR3nt: TGTGCCTGGATTCGAGGACTGGCTAACTATGGCTACACCTTC; CDR3aa: CAWIRGLANYGYTF
j_gene: TRBJ2-2; abundance: NA; len: 16; d_gene: TRBD1; v_gene: TRBV27; CDR3nt: TGTGCCAGCAGGCCAGTGAGGGGGCCGTACACCGGGGAGCTGTTTTTT; CDR3aa: CASRPVRGPYTGELFF
j_gene: TRBJ1-4; abundance: NA; len: 15; d_gene: NA; v_gene: TRBV19; CDR3nt: TGTGCCAGTACCAAAAAAGCTGCAACTAATGAAAAACTGTTTTTT; CDR3aa: CASTKKAATNEKLFF
j_gene: TRBJ1-2; abundance: NA; len: 13; d_gene: TRBD1; v_gene: TRBV29-1; CDR3nt: TGCAGCGTCGATGGACAGGGCATCTATGGCTACACCTTC; CDR3aa: CSVDGQGIYGYTF
j_gene: TRBJ2-7; abundance: once; len: 12; d_gene: NA; v_gene: TRBV27; CDR3nt: TGTGCCAGCAAGGGCAGCCCCTACGAGCAGTACTTC; CDR3aa: CASKGSPYEQYF
j_gene: TRBJ2-2; abundance: NA; len: 12; d_gene: NA; v_gene: TRBV27; CDR3nt: TGTGCCAGCTCCTTTGAGGGCGGGGAGCTGTTTTTT; CDR3aa: CASSFEGGELFF
j_gene: TRBJ2-3; abundance: NA; len: 13; d_gene: NA; v_gene: TRBV4-2; CDR3nt: TGTGCCAGCAGCCAAGCCCCGCCCCACGCGCAGTATTTT; CDR3aa: CASSQAPPHAQYF
j_gene: TRBJ1-1; abundance: NA; len: 13; d_gene: NA; v_gene: TRBV6-2/TRBV6-3; CDR3nt: TGTGCCAGCAGCCTGGGGGGGAACACTGAAGCTTTCTTT; CDR3aa: CASSLGGNTEAFF
j_gene: TRBJ1-1; abundance: NA; len: 13; d_gene: TRBD1; v_gene: TRBV10-2; CDR3nt: TGCGCCAGCAGTATAGGGACAGCTATTGAAGCTTTCTTT; CDR3aa: CASSIGTAIEAFF
j_gene: TRBJ1-3; abundance: NA; len: 14; d_gene: NA; v_gene: TRBV3-1/TRBV3-2; CDR3nt: TGTGCCAGCAGCCCCCCCGTATCTGGAAACACCATATATTTT; CDR3aa: CASSPPVSGNTIYF
j_gene: TRBJ2-1; abundance: NA; len: 16; d_gene: NA; v_gene: TRBV28; CDR3nt: TGTGCCAGCAGTTCATCAGCGGTCCGTACCTACAATGAGCAGTTCTTC; CDR3aa: CASSSSAVRTYNEQFF
j_gene: TRBJ2-7; abundance: NA; len: 12; d_gene: TRBD2; v_gene: TRBV30; CDR3nt: TGTGCCTGGAGCGGGGGGTCCTACGAGCAGTACTTC; CDR3aa: CAWSGGSYEQYF
j_gene: TRBJ2-3; abundance: NA; len: 14; d_gene: TRBD2; v_gene: TRBV2; CDR3nt: TGTGCCAGCAGTCCGGGACTAGGGGCAGATACGCAGTATTTT; CDR3aa: CASSPGLGADTQYF
j_gene: TRBJ2-4; abundance: NA; len: 19; d_gene: NA; v_gene: TRBV2; CDR3nt: TGTGCCAGCAACTACCATAGGGGGGTCTCCCGGGACGCCAAAAACATTCAGTACTTC; CDR3aa: CASNYHRGVSRDAKNIQYF
j_gene: TRBJ1-1; abundance: NA; len: 14; d_gene: NA; v_gene: TRBV7-9; CDR3nt: TGTGCCAGCAGCTTATATGGTGGGGACACTGAAGCTTTCTTT; CDR3aa: CASSLYGGDTEAFF
j_gene: TRBJ2-6; abundance: few; len: 15; d_gene: NA; v_gene: TRBV2; CDR3nt: TGTGCCAGCAGTGTACGGTTCTCTGGGGCCAACGTCCTGACTTTC; CDR3aa: CASSVRFSGANVLTF
j_gene: TRBJ2-2; abundance: few; len: 13; d_gene: NA; v_gene: TRBV6-6; CDR3nt: TGTGCCAGCAGTTACCAAGACACCGGGGAGCTGTTTTTT; CDR3aa: CASSYQDTGELFF
j_gene: TRBJ1-5; abundance: NA; len: 15; d_gene: TRBD1; v_gene: TRBV12-5; CDR3nt: TGTGCTAGTGGTTTGCCCCGGCAGGGGGCCCAGCCCCAGCATTTT; CDR3aa: CASGLPRQGAQPQHF
j_gene: TRBJ2-1; abundance: NA; len: 15; d_gene: TRBD1; v_gene: TRBV28; CDR3nt: TGTGCCAGCAGACCGGGACAGGGTATCCACAATGAGCAGTTCTTC; CDR3aa: CASRPGQGIHNEQFF
j_gene: TRBJ1-5; abundance: NA; len: 14; d_gene: NA; v_gene: TRBV28; CDR3nt: TGTGCCAGCAGCTCGGGGGACAACAATCAGCCCCAGCATTTT; CDR3aa: CASSSGDNNQPQHF
j_gene: TRBJ1-1; abundance: once; len: 13; d_gene: NA; v_gene: TRBV11-3; CDR3nt: TGTGCCAGCAGCTTAGACTTAAACACTGAAGCTTTCTTT; CDR3aa: CASSLDLNTEAFF
j_gene: TRBJ2-4; abundance: NA; len: 14; d_gene: NA; v_gene: TRBV6-5; CDR3nt: TGTGCCAGCAGAGGGGGCGCGGGGGTAAACATTCAGTACTTC; CDR3aa: CASRGGAGVNIQYF
j_gene: TRBJ1-5; abundance: NA; len: 14; d_gene: NA; v_gene: TRBV28; CDR3nt: TGTGCCAGCAGTTTGCTATCAGGGAATCAGCCCCAGCATTTT; CDR3aa: CASSLLSGNQPQHF
j_gene: TRBJ1-4; abundance: NA; len: 16; d_gene: NA; v_gene: TRBV4-1; CDR3nt: TGCGCCAGCAGCCACGAAGACAGCCTTCAGTCTGAAAAACTGTTTTTT; CDR3aa: CASSHEDSLQSEKLFF
j_gene: TRBJ2-2; abundance: NA; len: 15; d_gene: TRBD1; v_gene: TRBV13; CDR3nt: TGTGCCAGCAGCGCGGACAGGGAGTACACCGGGGAGCTGTTTTTT; CDR3aa: CASSADREYTGELFF
j_gene: TRBJ2-2; abundance: NA; len: 15; d_gene: TRBD2; v_gene: TRBV28; CDR3nt: TGTGCCAGCAGTTTCCTAGCGGGGCAAACCGGGGAGCTGTTTTTT; CDR3aa: CASSFLAGQTGELFF
j_gene: TRBJ2-1; abundance: NA; len: 13; d_gene: NA; v_gene: TRBV5-1; CDR3nt: TGCGCCAGCAGCTTGGGCCCGATGAATGAGCAGTTCTTC; CDR3aa: CASSLGPMNEQFF
j_gene: TRBJ2-2; abundance: NA; len: 13; d_gene: NA; v_gene: TRBV4-1; CDR3nt: TGCGCCAGCAGCCAAGCGCACGCCGGGGAGCTGTTTTTT; CDR3aa: CASSQAHAGELFF
j_gene: TRBJ1-2; abundance: NA; len: 14; d_gene: NA; v_gene: TRBV18; CDR3nt: TGTGCCAGCTCACCACTCTCGGATAACTATGGCTACACCTTC; CDR3aa: CASSPLSDNYGYTF
j_gene: TRBJ1-4; abundance: NA; len: 14; d_gene: TRBD1; v_gene: TRBV7-2; CDR3nt: TGTGCCAGCAGCTTAGACAGGGGGCGTGAAAAACTGTTTTTT; CDR3aa: CASSLDRGREKLFF
j_gene: TRBJ2-1; abundance: once; len: 16; d_gene: NA; v_gene: TRBV24-1; CDR3nt: TGTGCCACCAGTGATTCTCGGCCAAGCTCCTACAATGAGCAGTTCTTC; CDR3aa: CATSDSRPSSYNEQFF
j_gene: TRBJ2-1; abundance: NA; len: 15; d_gene: NA; v_gene: TRBV6-2/TRBV6-3; CDR3nt: TGTGCCAGCAGTTACCGCTTCGGACAGTACAATGAGCAGTTCTTC; CDR3aa: CASSYRFGQYNEQFF